This T cell receptor (beta chain) was sequenced during a study of cytomegalovirus exposure and HLA in healthy donors. About the study: The Caucasian-associated ancestry cluster contained about four fifths of the approximately 390 genotyped donors. Study-wide results and limits: Looking again later, the authors saw that most CMV-associated TCR beta chains seemed HLA-restricted.

Germline lookup yields CDR1 MNHEY and CDR2 SMNVEV (reference sequence). Germline trimming cut 6 bases from V and 5 bases from J; bases unmatched to any gene: 4. The CDR3 consists of 13 residues. PCR primers comprised 60 Vbeta and 13 Jbeta primers. The protocol was immunoSEQ multiplex PCR, while the TCRdb copy is restricted to in-frame clones and leaves out a portion. The profile shows over 100,000 clones, almost 80% of them singletons. As to this clone: No antigen is known for it.

The rearrangement uses TRBV27 and TRBJ1-1, with 9 bases aligning to TRBD1. The clonotype comes from a man in his 60s in good health and CMV-seropositive. What was sequenced was PBMCs. The CDR3 nucleotides read TGTGCCAGCAGGATGACAGGGGGTACTGAAGCTTTCTTT. Its protein product is CASRMTGGTEAFF.